The 11 T cell receptor beta chains below all came from one sample that was sequenced in a study of T cell changes during pregnancy in multiple sclerosis (dated by TCRdb to between 2019 and 2020). Library creation used the immunoSEQ multiplex PCR assay. TCRdb mirrors the immuneACCESS table, restricted to in-frame sequences. Some clones are absent from its copies; in checked studies, under half trace to an unresolved V gene, and the reason for the others is unknown. Counted in this sample were approximately 92,000 clones; roughly 90% of them appeared once. The top ten hold about 1.5% of the sample. The sequences come from peripheral blood, collected in the first trimester of pregnancy. Receptor source: a female donor with multiple sclerosis, enrolled in a pregnancy study.

The rearrangement joins TRBV7-9 to TRBJ2-1, with D unresolved. The ends were cut back, 2 bases at V and 10 bases at J, with 9 bases in the middle. Germline V lookup: CDR1 SEHNR, CDR2 FQNEAQ (reference sequence). CDR3 length equals 12 residues. As DNA, the CDR3 is TGTGCCAGCAGCTTAATCCCGAGGGAGCAGTTCTTC. Translating gives CASSLIPREQFF.

The rearrangement uses TRBV7-6 and TRBJ2-2; weak D call: TRBD1 (6 bases). The germline V and J ends were trimmed by 7 bases and 0 bases, with 12 bases remaining between them. Per the germline V gene, CDR1 is SGHVS and CDR2 is FNYEAQ. This CDR3 region has 15 residues. The CDR3 DNA reads TGTGCCAGCACCGAGCGGACAGCGAACACCGGGGAGCTGTTTTTT. Protein sequence: CASTERTANTGELFF.

The rearrangement uses TRBV15 and TRBJ1-5; D unclear. Looked up from germline, CDR1 is LNHNV and CDR2 is YYDKDF (reference sequence). This CDR3 is built from 12 residues. The V and J ends lost 0 bases and 12 bases respectively, with 9 bases between them. The CDR3 DNA is TGTGCCACCAGCAGAGAACCCGGGAACCAGCATTTT. Amino acids: CATSREPGNQHF.

The rearrangement uses TRBV9 and TRBJ2-5, with D unclear. Germline V gene sequence: CDR1 SGDLS, CDR2 YYNGEE. This CDR3 comprises 13 residues. The V gene lost 3 bases and the J gene lost 3 bases, with 9 bases spanning the gap. The CDR3 nucleotides read TGTGCCAGCAGCGCAGACTTGAAAGAGACCCAGTACTTC. Its translation: CASSADLKETQYF.

The rearrangement links TRBV6-1 to TRBJ2-1; D is uncertain. Germline V CDR1 and CDR2: MNHNS, SASEGT. The CDR3 runs to 14 residues. V lost 2 bases to trimming and J lost 15 bases, with 20 bases between them. CDR3 residues: CASSERTAAMSRFF. CDR3 bases: TGTGCCAGCAGTGAAAGAACAGCCGCAATGAGCAGGTTCTTC.

The V and J genes are TRBV6-1 and TRBJ1-3; D might be TRBD1 (6 bases). Trimming cost V 5 bases and J 2 bases, with 10 bases left between them. The germline CDR1 and CDR2 sequences are MNHNS and SASEGT. The CDR3 spans 14 residues. The CDR3 bases are TGTGCCAGCAGTACGGGGACACCTGGAAACACCATATATTTT. Residues: CASSTGTPGNTIYF.

This clone has only one observation. The chain carries TRBV30 and TRBJ2-7; 7 nucleotides agree with TRBD1. Germline V gene sequence: CDR1 GTSNPN, CDR2 SVGIG (reference sequence). The CDR3 sequence is 13 residues long. After removal of 4 bases from V and 3 bases from J, the junction contained 6 bases not matched to a gene. The CDR3 coding sequence is TGTGCCTGGACCCTGGGACAGAACTACGAGCAGTACTTC. Amino acids: CAWTLGQNYEQYF.

The genes are TRBV10-3 and TRBJ1-5; D not resolved. Germline assignment: CDR1 ENHRY and CDR2 SYGVKD. Deletions cut 0 bases from V and 5 bases from J, with 11 bases between. The CDR3 contains 15 residues. The chain's CDR3 is CAISESTTGDQPQHF. CDR3 sequence (DNA): TGTGCCATCAGTGAGTCTACGACCGGAGATCAGCCCCAGCATTTT.

This clone was seen a few times. The chain uses TRBV27 and TRBJ2-7; 11 bases match TRBD2. This CDR3 contains 16 residues. Germline values: CDR1 MNHEY, CDR2 SMNVEV (reference sequence). V shed 2 bases, J shed 9 bases, and the junction held 12 bases outside the gene matches. The CDR3 loop reads CASSLTSGSVSNVQYF. Here the CDR3 DNA reads TGTGCCAGCAGTTTAACTAGCGGGAGTGTTAGTAATGTGCAGTACTTC.

The CDR3 sequence is CASSLEGGYEAFF. CDR3 DNA: TGTGCCAGCAGCTTAGAGGGCGGGTATGAAGCTTTCTTT. The chain combines TRBV7-9 with TRBJ1-1; D not resolved. Germline assignment: CDR1 SEHNR and CDR2 FQNEAQ (reference sequence). Trimming removed 1 base at V and 7 bases at J, with 10 bases between. The CDR3 runs to 13 residues.

The chain carries TRBV7-9 and TRBJ1-4; 10 nucleotides line up with TRBD1. Germline CDR1 reads SEHNR; CDR2 reads FQNEAQ (reference sequence). This CDR3 comprises 16 residues. J lost 8 bases, V lost 5 bases, and 11 bases had no gene match. The CDR3 sequence is CASSPLRDRGTEKLFF. CDR3 bases: TGTGCCAGCAGCCCGCTGCGGGACAGGGGCACGGAAAAACTGTTTTTT. Full variable domain (outside the CDR3, taken from reference TRBV7-9 and TRBJ1-4): DTGVSQNPRHKITKRGQNVTFRCDPISEHNRLYWYRQTLGQGPEFLTYFQNEAQLEKSRLLSDRFSAERPKGSFSTLEIQRTEQGDSAMYLCASSPLRDRGTEKLFFGSGTQLSVL.